Described below is a single T cell receptor (beta chain) sequence and its context. CDR3 length: 13 amino acids. CDR1 and CDR2 from the germline V gene are SGHVS and FNYEAQ. The V end lost 3 bases, the J end lost 3 bases, and 8 bases lay between the germline ends. The repertoire was sequenced with immunoSEQ multiplex PCR; TCRdb's copy has only in-frame clones and lacks some. The repertoire consists of approximately 70,000 clones, with 83% occurring once and the leading ten covering approximately 14%. The sample comes from a study of control samples from healthy donors and cancer patients. The source material was blood. The sequence came from a man aged 60 to 75 in good health. V and J are TRBV7-6 and TRBJ1-2; D unclear. The CDR3 DNA reads as TGTGCCAGCAGCTTGACGGCAGACTATGGCTACACCTTC. Residues: CASSLTADYGYTF.